This entry lists 23 T cell receptor beta chains sequenced from one sample in a study of cytomegalovirus exposure and HLA in healthy donors. 13 Jbeta primers and 60 Vbeta primers were used for the PCR. Assay used: immunoSEQ multiplex PCR; TCRdb lists only in-frame clones, some missing. The data show 100,000 to 150,000 clones, approximately 78% seen once. Sequencing was carried out using PBMCs. The receptors shown here come from a woman in her forties in good health and CMV-seronegative.

The genes are TRBV18 and TRBJ2-1; no reliable D call. The CDR3 is 16 residues long. Between the trimmed V and J ends, which lost 3 bases and 0 bases, there was a span of 12 bases. Germline V gene data show CDR1 as KGHSH and CDR2 as LQKENI. CDR3 DNA: TGTGCCAGCTCACCCCCCCGCAGAAGCTCCTACAATGAGCAGTTCTTC. Translation: CASSPPRRSSYNEQFF.

The CDR3 nucleotides read TGTGCCAGCAGCCCTAGCGGGAGGTTGGTTGAGCAGTTCTTC. Amino acid sequence: CASSPSGRLVEQFF. The chain employs TRBV28 and TRBJ2-1; 11 bases fit TRBD2. Trimming at V came to 6 bases and at J to 9 bases, leaving 7 bases not matched to a gene. CDR3 size: 14 residues. The germline gives CDR1 MDHEN, CDR2 SYDVKM.

The V and J genes are TRBV7-9 and TRBJ2-7; D is perhaps TRBD2 (6 bases). The CDR3 sequence is 12 residues long. Germline V gives CDR1 SEHNR, CDR2 FQNEAQ (reference sequence). V dropped 5 bases and J dropped 7 bases, with 12 bases sitting between them. CDR3 loop: CASSTRGFEQYF. The CDR3 nucleotides are TGTGCCAGCAGCACGCGGGGATTTGAGCAGTACTTC.

The rearrangement joins TRBV21-1 to TRBJ2-7; the table's D call TRBD2 went unverified against the DNA. TRBV21-1 is marked as a pseudogene. This CDR3 comprises 17 residues. The CDR3 bases are TGTGCCAGCAGCAAAGCCCCCTCCACGGGAGGACTGGGCGAGCAGTACTTC. It translates to CASSKAPSTGGLGEQYF.

This clone was detected a few times. This chain links TRBV7-9 with TRBJ2-1, with 11 nucleotides matching TRBD2. The length of the CDR3 is 15 residues. The V and J ends lost 6 bases and 9 bases, in that order; junction bases with no gene match: 10. Germline-derived CDR1 and CDR2 are SEHNR and FQNEAQ (reference sequence). The CDR3 nucleotides are TGTGCCAGCAGTCCAACTAGCGGGAGAGGGGGTGAGCAGTTCTTC. Amino acid sequence: CASSPTSGRGGEQFF.

In this sample, this clone turned up a few times. The genes are TRBV27 and TRBJ1-2, with D possibly TRBD1 on 6 matching bases. The germline gives CDR1 MNHEY, CDR2 SMNVEV (reference sequence). The V gene lost 6 bases and the J gene lost 5 bases, with 19 bases spanning the gap. The CDR3 extends over 15 amino acids. CDR3 amino acids: CASSPRTGHVYGYTF. The CDR3 DNA is TGTGCCAGCAGCCCCAGGACGGGACATGTATATGGCTACACCTTC.

The rearrangement links TRBV5-1 to TRBJ2-4; 9 bases map to TRBD1. The germline gives CDR1 SGHRS, CDR2 YFSETQ. CDR3 length equals 14 residues. The V segment lost 4 bases and the J segment 8 bases; nucleotides outside the gene matches: 7. CDR3 loop: CASSADRGGYIQYF. The CDR3 nucleotides read TGCGCCAGCAGCGCGGACAGGGGAGGGTACATTCAGTACTTC.

As concerns this clone: Its ends do not fully match the called genes, so a read error is possible. The chain is built from TRBV7-9 and TRBJ2-2; no definite D call. CDR1 is SEHNR, CDR2 FQNEAQ, per germline (reference sequence). This CDR3 spans 15 amino acids. CDR3 in DNA: TGTTCCAGCAGCTTAGGGTGGGCCGGAACCGGGGAGCTGTTTTTT. Its translation: CSSSLGWAGTGELFF. Supplemented by reference TRBV7-9 and TRBJ2-2, the full variable domain reads DTGVSQNPRHKITKRGQNVTFRCDPISEHNRLYWYRQTLGQGPEFLTYFQNEAQLEKSRLLSDRFSAERPKGSFSTLEIQRTEQGDSAMYLCSSSLGWAGTGELFFGEGSRLTVL.

The chain has TRBV18 and TRBJ2-1, with a possible D match to TRBD1 (5 bases). V was trimmed by 3 bases and J by 0 bases, leaving 12 bases between them. Per germline, CDR1 KGHSH and CDR2 LQKENI. The CDR3 is 16 amino acids. Here the CDR3 DNA reads TGTGCCAGCTCACCTTACCAGGGCAGCTCCTACAATGAGCAGTTCTTC. This codes for CASSPYQGSSYNEQFF.

The chain links TRBV9 to TRBJ2-7, with a tentative D call TRBD1 (7 bases). Germline assignment: CDR1 SGDLS and CDR2 YYNGEE. This CDR3 has 12 residues. Trimming shortened V by 1 base and J by 6 bases, and 8 bases separated the two germline ends. The CDR3 DNA sequence: TGTGCCAGCAGCGTACAGGGGGGCGAGCAGTACTTC. This codes for CASSVQGGEQYF.

The chain employs TRBV28 and TRBJ1-5; weak D call: TRBD1 (6 bases). This CDR3 spans 17 amino acids. Between the trimmed V and J ends, which lost 5 bases and 0 bases, there was a span of 17 bases. Germline values: CDR1 MDHEN, CDR2 SYDVKM. This chain's CDR3 is CASSLLSGELSNQPQHF. The CDR3 DNA follows: TGTGCCAGCAGTCTCCTATCAGGGGAGCTTAGCAATCAGCCCCAGCATTTT.

The chain links TRBV6-5 to TRBJ1-2, with D unresolved. The ends were cut back, 2 bases at V and 6 bases at J, with 10 bases in the middle. Per the germline V gene, CDR1 is MNHEY and CDR2 is SVGAGI. The CDR3 is made up of 13 amino acids. CDR3 coding DNA: TGTGCCAGCAGTTACGTGGGAGGGAATGGCTACACCTTC. Protein: CASSYVGGNGYTF.

V is TRBV5-1 and J is TRBJ1-1; 10 bases match TRBD1. The V segment lost 4 bases and the J segment 4 bases; nucleotides outside the gene matches: 4. Per the germline V gene, CDR1 is SGHRS and CDR2 is YFSETQ. There are 14 residues in the CDR3. DNA of the CDR3: TGCGCCAGCAGCCTGACAGGGGGCGGCACTGAAGCTTTCTTT. This gives the protein CASSLTGGGTEAFF.

Points on this clone: Compared with germline, one end of the junction differs, possibly owing to a read error. The chain is built from TRBV4-3 and TRBJ2-4, with D possibly TRBD2 on 6 matching bases. This CDR3 has 19 residues. Per germline, CDR1 LGHNA and CDR2 YSLEER. The CDR3 sequence: CASSQDLLRGLLAKNSQYF. DNA of the CDR3: TGCGCCAGCAGCCAAGATCTCCTCCGGGGCCTACTAGCCAAAAACAGTCAGTACTTC.

The rearrangement joins TRBV19 to TRBJ2-7; 8 positions match TRBD1. CDR1 LNHDA and CDR2 SQIVND come from the germline V gene (reference sequence). V was pared by 4 bases and J by 2 bases, with 7 bases of the junction left unmatched. This CDR3 comprises 15 residues. CDR3: CASSTRTGPTYEQYF. CDR3 DNA sequence: TGTGCCAGTAGTACCCGGACAGGGCCGACCTACGAGCAGTACTTC.

This chain uses TRBV10-3 with TRBJ2-7, with a tentative D call TRBD1 (5 bases). This CDR3 region has 16 residues. The V gene's germline CDR1 is ENHRY and CDR2 SYGVKD. V was pared by 4 bases and J by 5 bases, with 21 bases between. The CDR3 bases are TGTGCCATCAGTGGTAGGGCAGGGTATTTTATCGACGAGCAGTACTTC. Amino acids: CAISGRAGYFIDEQYF.

V and J are TRBV6-1 and TRBJ2-1; TRBD2 matches 12 bases. This CDR3 contains 14 residues. V gave up 6 bases and J gave up 7 bases; unmatched junction bases: 4. Germline values: CDR1 MNHNS, CDR2 SASEGT. This CDR3 is CASRRTSGNNEQFF. The CDR3 nucleotides are TGTGCCAGCAGAAGGACTAGCGGGAATAATGAGCAGTTCTTC.

The chain combines TRBV15 with TRBJ1-3; 7 bases map to TRBD1. The CDR3 spans 19 residues. Per germline, CDR1 LNHNV and CDR2 YYDKDF (reference sequence). Trimming removed 0 bases from V and 0 bases from J; junction bases left unmatched: 11. The CDR3, as DNA: TGTGCCACCAGCAGAGAGATCCGGGACAGCCGTTTCTCTGGAAACACCATATATTTT. Amino acids: CATSREIRDSRFSGNTIYF.

This chain connects TRBV7-9 to TRBJ2-7; D perhaps matches TRBD1 (5 bases). CDR1 and CDR2 from the germline V gene are SEHNR and FQNEAQ (reference sequence). This CDR3 is built from 13 residues. Trimming removed 7 bases at V and 1 base at J, with 11 bases between. CDR3 loop: CASTDSGSYEQYF. The CDR3 nucleotides read TGTGCCAGCACAGACAGTGGGTCCTACGAGCAGTACTTC.

The gene calls are TRBV5-1 and TRBJ2-2; TRBD1 aligns across 9 bases. The trim removed 0 bases at V and 6 bases at J, leaving 6 bases unmatched. From germline, CDR1 is SGHRS and CDR2 YFSETQ. This CDR3 comprises 16 residues. The CDR3 is CASSLAGQGIPGELFF. CDR3 in DNA: TGCGCCAGCAGCTTGGCTGGACAGGGGATCCCCGGGGAGCTGTTTTTT.

The rearrangement joins TRBV10-1 to TRBJ2-7; TRBD1 is a possible D gene (5 bases). The CDR3 is made up of 20 amino acids. Trimming cost V 6 bases and J 3 bases, with 33 bases left between them. Germline V gives CDR1 WNHNN, CDR2 SYGVQD (reference sequence). The CDR3 is CASRLQGFDPCRWSDYEQYF. The CDR3 DNA sequence: TGCGCCAGCAGACTCCAGGGATTTGACCCTTGTCGATGGTCCGACTACGAGCAGTACTTC.

V usage is TRBV18 and J usage is TRBJ2-1, with 10 bases lining up with TRBD2. V lost 6 bases, J lost 4 bases, and 18 bases stayed unmatched. The CDR3 has 19 amino acids. CDR1 and CDR2 from the germline V gene are KGHSH and LQKENI. The CDR3 coding sequence is TGTGCCAGCTCGTACTTCTACACGGAACTAGCGGGACTATACAATGAGCAGTTCTTC. It encodes CASSYFYTELAGLYNEQFF.

This chain joins TRBV19 and TRBJ2-7, with TRBD1 matching over 9 bases. Germline V gene lookup returns CDR1 LNHDA and CDR2 SQIVND (reference sequence). V was pared by 5 bases and J by 3 bases, with 5 bases of the junction left unmatched. The CDR3 length is 14 residues. The CDR3 sequence: CASSPGTGNYEQYF. For the CDR3, the DNA is TGTGCCAGTAGTCCCGGGACAGGGAACTACGAGCAGTACTTC.